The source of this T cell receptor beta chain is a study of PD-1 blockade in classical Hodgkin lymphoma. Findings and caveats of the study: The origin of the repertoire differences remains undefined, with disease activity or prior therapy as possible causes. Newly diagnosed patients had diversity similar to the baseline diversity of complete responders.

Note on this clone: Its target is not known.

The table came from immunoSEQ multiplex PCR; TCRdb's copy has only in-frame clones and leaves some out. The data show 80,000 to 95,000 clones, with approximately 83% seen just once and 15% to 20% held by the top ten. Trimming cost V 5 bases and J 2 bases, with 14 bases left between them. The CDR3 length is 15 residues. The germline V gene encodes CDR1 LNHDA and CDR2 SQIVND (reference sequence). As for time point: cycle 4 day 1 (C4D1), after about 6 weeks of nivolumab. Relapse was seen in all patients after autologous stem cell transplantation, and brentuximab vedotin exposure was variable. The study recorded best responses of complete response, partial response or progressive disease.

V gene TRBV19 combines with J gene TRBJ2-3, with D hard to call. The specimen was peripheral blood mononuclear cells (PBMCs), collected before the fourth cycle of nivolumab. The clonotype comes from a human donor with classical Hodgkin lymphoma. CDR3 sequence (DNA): TGTGCCAGTAGTCCTCGGGCCCCAGACACAGATACGCAGTATTTT. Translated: CASSPRAPDTDTQYF.